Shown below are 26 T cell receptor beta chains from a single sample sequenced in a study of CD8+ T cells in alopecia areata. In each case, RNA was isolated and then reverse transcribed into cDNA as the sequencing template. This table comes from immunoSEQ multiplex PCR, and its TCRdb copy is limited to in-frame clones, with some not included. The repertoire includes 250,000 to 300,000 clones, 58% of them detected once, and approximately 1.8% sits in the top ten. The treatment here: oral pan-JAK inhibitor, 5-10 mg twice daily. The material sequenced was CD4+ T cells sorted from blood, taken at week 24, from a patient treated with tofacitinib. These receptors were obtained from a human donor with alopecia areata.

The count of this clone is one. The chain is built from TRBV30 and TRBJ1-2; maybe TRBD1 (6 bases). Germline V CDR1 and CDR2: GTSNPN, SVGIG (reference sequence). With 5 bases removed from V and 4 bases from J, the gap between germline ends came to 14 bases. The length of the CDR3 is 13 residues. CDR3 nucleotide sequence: TGTGCCTGGGGTGAGGGGGTTCTCTATGGCTACACCTTC. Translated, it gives CAWGEGVLYGYTF. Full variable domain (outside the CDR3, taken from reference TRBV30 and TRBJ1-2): SQTIHQWPATLVQPVGSPLSLECTVEGTSNPNLYWYRQAAGRGLQLLFYSVGIGQISSEVPQNLSASRPQDRQFILSSKKLLLSDSGFYLCAWGEGVLYGYTFGSGTRLTVV.

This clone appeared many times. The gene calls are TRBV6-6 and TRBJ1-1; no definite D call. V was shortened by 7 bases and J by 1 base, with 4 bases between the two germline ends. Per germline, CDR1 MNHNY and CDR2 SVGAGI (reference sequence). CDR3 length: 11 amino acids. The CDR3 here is CASTGNTEAFF. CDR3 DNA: TGTGCCAGCACAGGGAACACTGAAGCTTTCTTT.

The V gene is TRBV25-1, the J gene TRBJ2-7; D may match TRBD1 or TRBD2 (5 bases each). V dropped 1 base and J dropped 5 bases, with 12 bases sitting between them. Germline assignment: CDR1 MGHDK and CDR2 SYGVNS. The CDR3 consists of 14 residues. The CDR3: CASSESGRGDEQYF. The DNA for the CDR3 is TGTGCCAGCAGTGAATCTGGGAGAGGGGACGAGCAGTACTTC.

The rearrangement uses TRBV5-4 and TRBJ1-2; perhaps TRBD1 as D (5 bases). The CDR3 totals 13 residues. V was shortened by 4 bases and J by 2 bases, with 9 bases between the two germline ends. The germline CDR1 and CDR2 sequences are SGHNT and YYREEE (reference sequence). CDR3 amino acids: CASSRRDNYGYTF. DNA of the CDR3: TGTGCCAGCAGCCGCCGGGACAACTATGGCTACACCTTC.

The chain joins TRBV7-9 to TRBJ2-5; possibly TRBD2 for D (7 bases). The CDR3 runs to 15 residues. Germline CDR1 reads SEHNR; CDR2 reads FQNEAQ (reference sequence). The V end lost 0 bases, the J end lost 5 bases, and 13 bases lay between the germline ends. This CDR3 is CASSLAAGAVETQYF. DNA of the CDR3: TGTGCCAGCAGCTTAGCGGCGGGGGCAGTTGAGACCCAGTACTTC.

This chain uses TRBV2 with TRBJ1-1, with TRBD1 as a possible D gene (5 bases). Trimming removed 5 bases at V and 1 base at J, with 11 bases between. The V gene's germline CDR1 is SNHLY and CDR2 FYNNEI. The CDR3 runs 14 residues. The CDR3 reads CASSFLQGNTEAFF. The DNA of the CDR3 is TGTGCCAGCAGTTTTCTTCAGGGGAACACTGAAGCTTTCTTT.

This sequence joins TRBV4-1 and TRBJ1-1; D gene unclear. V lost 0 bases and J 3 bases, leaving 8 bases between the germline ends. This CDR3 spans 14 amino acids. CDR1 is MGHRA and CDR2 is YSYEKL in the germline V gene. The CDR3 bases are TGCGCCAGCAGCCAAGACGCGGCGTACACTGAAGCTTTCTTT. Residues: CASSQDAAYTEAFF.

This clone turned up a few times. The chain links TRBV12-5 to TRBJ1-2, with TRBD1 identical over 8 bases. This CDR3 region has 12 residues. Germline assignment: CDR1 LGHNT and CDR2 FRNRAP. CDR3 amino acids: CPRDRQKRGYTF. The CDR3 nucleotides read TGTCCCCGGGACAGGCAGAAGCGGGGCTACACCTTC.

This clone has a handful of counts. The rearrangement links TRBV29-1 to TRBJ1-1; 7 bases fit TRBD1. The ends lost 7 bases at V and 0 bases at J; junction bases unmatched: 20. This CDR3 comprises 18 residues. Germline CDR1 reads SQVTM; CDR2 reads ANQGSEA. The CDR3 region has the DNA TGCAGCGCTCCCCTTGTCGTGCAGGGGGGGAGAGTGAACACTGAAGCTTTCTTT. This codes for CSAPLVVQGGRVNTEAFF.

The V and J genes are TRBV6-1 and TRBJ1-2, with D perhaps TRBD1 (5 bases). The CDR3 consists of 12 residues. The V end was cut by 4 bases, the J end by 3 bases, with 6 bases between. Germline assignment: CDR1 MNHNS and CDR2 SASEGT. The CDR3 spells CASSGQHYGYTF. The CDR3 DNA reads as TGTGCCAGCAGTGGACAGCACTATGGCTACACCTTC.

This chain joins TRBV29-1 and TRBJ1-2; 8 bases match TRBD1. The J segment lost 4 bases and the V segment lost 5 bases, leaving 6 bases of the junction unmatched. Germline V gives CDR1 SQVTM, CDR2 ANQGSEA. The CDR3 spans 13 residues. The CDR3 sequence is CSVLAGGFYGYTF. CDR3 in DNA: TGCAGCGTTTTGGCAGGGGGCTTCTATGGCTACACCTTC.

CDR3 DNA: TGTGCCAGCAGCCTAAGGACCTTTGGGGGTGAGACCCAGTACTTC. This translates into CASSLRTFGGETQYF. This sequence joins TRBV9 and TRBJ2-5; possibly TRBD1 or TRBD2 for D (5 bases each). The CDR3 runs 15 residues. V was cut by 4 bases and J by 5 bases, with 18 bases left in between. Germline CDR1 SGDLS, CDR2 YYNGEE. Based on the CDR3 plus reference TRBV9 and TRBJ2-5, the full variable domain is DSGVTQTPKHLITATGQRVTLRCSPRSGDLSVYWYQQSLDQGLQFLIQYYNGEERAKGNILERFSAQQFPDLHSELNLSSLELGDSALYFCASSLRTFGGETQYFGPGTRLLVL.

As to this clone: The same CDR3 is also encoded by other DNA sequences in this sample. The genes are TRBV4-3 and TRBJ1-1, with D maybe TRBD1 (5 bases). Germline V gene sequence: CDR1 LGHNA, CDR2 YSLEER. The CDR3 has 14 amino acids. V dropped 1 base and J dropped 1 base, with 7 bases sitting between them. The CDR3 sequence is CASSQGQRNTEAFF. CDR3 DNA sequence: TGCGCCAGCAGCCAAGGACAGAGGAACACTGAAGCTTTCTTT.

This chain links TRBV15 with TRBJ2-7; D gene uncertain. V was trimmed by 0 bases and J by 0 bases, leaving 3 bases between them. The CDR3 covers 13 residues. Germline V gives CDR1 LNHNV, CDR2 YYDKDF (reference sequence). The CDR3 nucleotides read TGTGCCACCAGCAGAGACATCTCCTACGAGCAGTACTTC. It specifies CATSRDISYEQYF.

In nucleotides, the CDR3 is TGTGCCAGCAGTTACCCTTGGATGAGTTGGTATGGCTACACCTTC. Its translation: CASSYPWMSWYGYTF. This chain joins TRBV6-5 and TRBJ1-2; D gene uncertain. CDR3 length: 15 residues. The V gene's germline CDR1 is MNHEY and CDR2 SVGAGI. V dropped 2 bases and J dropped 5 bases, with 15 bases sitting between them.

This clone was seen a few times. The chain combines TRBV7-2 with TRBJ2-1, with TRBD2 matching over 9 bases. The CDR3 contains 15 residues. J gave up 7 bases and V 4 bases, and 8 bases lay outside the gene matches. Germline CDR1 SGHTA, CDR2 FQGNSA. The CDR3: CASSSGGGARNEQFF. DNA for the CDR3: TGTGCCAGCAGCTCCGGCGGGGGGGCCAGGAATGAGCAGTTCTTC.

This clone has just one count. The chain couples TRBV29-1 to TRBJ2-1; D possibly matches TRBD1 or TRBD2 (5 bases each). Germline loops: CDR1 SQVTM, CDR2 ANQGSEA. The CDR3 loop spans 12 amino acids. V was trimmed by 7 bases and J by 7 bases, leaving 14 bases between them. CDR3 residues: CSARRGGNEQFF. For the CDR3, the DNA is TGCAGCGCCAGACGTGGGGGAAATGAGCAGTTCTTC.

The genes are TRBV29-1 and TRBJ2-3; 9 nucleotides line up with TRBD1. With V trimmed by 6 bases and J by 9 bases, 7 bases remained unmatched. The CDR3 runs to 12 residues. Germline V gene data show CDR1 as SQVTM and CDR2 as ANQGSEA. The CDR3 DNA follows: TGCAGCGTGGGCGTAGGACAGGGGACGCAGTATTTT. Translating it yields CSVGVGQGTQYF.

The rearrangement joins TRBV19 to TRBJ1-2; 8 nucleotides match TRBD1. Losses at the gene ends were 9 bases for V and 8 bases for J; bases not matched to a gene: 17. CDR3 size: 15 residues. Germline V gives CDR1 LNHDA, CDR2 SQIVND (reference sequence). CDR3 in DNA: TGTGCCAGCCATACAGGGGGGGCCATCAACCGAGGCTACACCTTC. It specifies CASHTGGAINRGYTF.

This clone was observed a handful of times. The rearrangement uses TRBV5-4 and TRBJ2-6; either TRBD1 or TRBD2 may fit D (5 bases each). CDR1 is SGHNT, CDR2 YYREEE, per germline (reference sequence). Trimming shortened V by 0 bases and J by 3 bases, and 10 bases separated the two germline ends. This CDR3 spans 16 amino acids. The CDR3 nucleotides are TGTGCCAGCAGCTTGGTCGTTGGGGGTGGGGCCAACGTCCTGACTTTC. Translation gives CASSLVVGGGANVLTF.

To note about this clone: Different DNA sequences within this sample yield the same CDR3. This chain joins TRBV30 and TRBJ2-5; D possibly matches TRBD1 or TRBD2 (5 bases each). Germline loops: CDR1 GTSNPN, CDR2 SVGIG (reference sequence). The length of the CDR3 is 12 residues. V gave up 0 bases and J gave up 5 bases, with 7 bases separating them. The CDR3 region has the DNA TGTGCCTGGAGTGTGAGGGGTGAGACCCAGTACTTC. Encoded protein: CAWSVRGETQYF.

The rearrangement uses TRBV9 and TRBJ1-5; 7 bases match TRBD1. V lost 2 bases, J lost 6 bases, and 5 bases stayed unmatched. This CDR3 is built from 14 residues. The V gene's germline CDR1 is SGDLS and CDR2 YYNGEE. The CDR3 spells CASSVTGEGQPQHF. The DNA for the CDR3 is TGTGCCAGCAGCGTTACAGGGGAGGGTCAGCCCCAGCATTTT.

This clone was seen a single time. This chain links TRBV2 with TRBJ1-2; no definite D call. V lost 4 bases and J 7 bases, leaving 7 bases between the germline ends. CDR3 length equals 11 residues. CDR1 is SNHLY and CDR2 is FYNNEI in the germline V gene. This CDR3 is CASSGRVGYTF. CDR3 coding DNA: TGTGCCAGCAGTGGAAGGGTTGGCTACACCTTC. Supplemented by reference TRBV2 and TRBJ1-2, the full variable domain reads EPEVTQTPSHQVTQMGQEVILRCVPISNHLYFYWYRQILGQKVEFLVSFYNNEISEKSEIFDDQFSVERPDGSNFTLKIRSTKLEDSAMYFCASSGRVGYTFGSGTRLTVV.

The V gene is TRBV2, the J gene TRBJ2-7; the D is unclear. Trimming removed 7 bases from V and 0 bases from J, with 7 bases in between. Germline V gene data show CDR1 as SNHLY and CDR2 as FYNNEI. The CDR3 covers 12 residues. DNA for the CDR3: TGTGCCAGCAAAACGAGCTCCTACGAGCAGTACTTC. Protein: CASKTSSYEQYF.

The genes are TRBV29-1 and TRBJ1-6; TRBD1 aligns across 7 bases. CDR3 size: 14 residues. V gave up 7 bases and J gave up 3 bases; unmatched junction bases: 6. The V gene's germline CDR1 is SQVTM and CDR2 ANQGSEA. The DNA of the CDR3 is TGCAGCGCCAGCCGGGACAGCTATAATTCACCCCTCCACTTT. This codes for CSASRDSYNSPLHF.

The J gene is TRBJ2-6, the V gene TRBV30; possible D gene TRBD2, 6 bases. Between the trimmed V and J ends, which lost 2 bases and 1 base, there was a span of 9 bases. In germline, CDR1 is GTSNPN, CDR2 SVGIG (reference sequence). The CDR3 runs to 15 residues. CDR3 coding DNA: TGTGCCTGGAGTTTAGGGAGGTCTGGGGCCAACGTCCTGACTTTC. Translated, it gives CAWSLGRSGANVLTF.